The 13 T cell receptor beta chains below all came from one sample that was sequenced in a study of shared clonotypes between healthy human individuals. Clones were sequenced by immunoSEQ multiplex PCR, and TCRdb holds only the in-frame ones, with some missing. This table holds about 2 million clones, 90% to 95% found once. Material: naive CD4+ T cells sorted from blood. Subset indicated: CD45RA+ positively selected. These receptors all stem from a man aged 18 to 30 in good health.

V is TRBV5-6 and J is TRBJ1-1, with D possibly being TRBD1 (5 bases). The CDR3 has 15 residues. V was clipped by 4 bases and J by 1 base, with 14 bases between them. Germline V gene data show CDR1 as SGHDT and CDR2 as YYEEEE. The CDR3 DNA follows: TGTGCCAGCAGCACCCCGGGACTCCAGAACACTGAAGCTTTCTTT. Translated, it gives CASSTPGLQNTEAFF.

The chain combines TRBV30 with TRBJ1-4; 7 bases are shared with TRBD1. Germline V gives CDR1 GTSNPN, CDR2 SVGIG (reference sequence). This CDR3 is built from 12 residues. The V gene end was trimmed by 1 base and the J gene end by 9 bases; junction bases not matched to a gene: 2. CDR3 bases: TGTGCCTGGAGTGGACAGGGACAAAAACTGTTTTTT. Its protein product is CAWSGQGQKLFF.

This chain's CDR3 is CASSQGVLSTGELFF. The CDR3, as DNA: TGCGCCAGCAGCCAAGGGGTGTTAAGCACCGGGGAGCTGTTTTTT. The chain links TRBV4-3 to TRBJ2-2, with D uncertain. The CDR3 consists of 15 residues. V lost 1 base and J 4 bases, leaving 10 bases between the germline ends. Germline V CDR1 and CDR2: LGHNA, YSLEER.

V and J are TRBV11-2 and TRBJ1-2; D is ambiguous. Germline CDR1 SGHAT, CDR2 FQNNGV. The CDR3 extends over 14 amino acids. With 2 bases removed from V and 8 bases from J, the gap between germline ends came to 15 bases. CDR3 sequence reads: CASSLSHLTGGYTF. CDR3 nucleotides: TGTGCCAGCAGCTTATCTCACCTTACTGGGGGCTACACCTTC.

The rearrangement uses TRBV29-1 and TRBJ2-2, with 9 nucleotides matching TRBD1. With 5 bases clipped from V and 4 bases from J, the junction kept 2 bases outside the gene matches. CDR3 length equals 13 residues. CDR1 is SQVTM and CDR2 is ANQGSEA in the germline V gene. The CDR3 sequence is CSVWTGVTGELFF. The CDR3 DNA reads as TGCAGCGTTTGGACAGGGGTCACCGGGGAGCTGTTTTTT.

V gene TRBV6-1 combines with J gene TRBJ2-7; 7 nucleotides match TRBD1. This CDR3 contains 13 residues. After removal of 5 bases from V and 5 bases from J, the junction contained 6 bases not matched to a gene. Germline V gives CDR1 MNHNS, CDR2 SASEGT. The CDR3 region has the DNA TGTGCCAGCAGTATTACAGGGGACCACGAGCAGTACTTC. Its protein is CASSITGDHEQYF.

This clone was seen once. V gene TRBV4-1 combines with J gene TRBJ2-7; 14 nucleotides line up with TRBD2. The germline V gene encodes CDR1 MGHRA and CDR2 YSYEKL. CDR3 length equals 16 residues. V lost 4 bases, J lost 0 bases, and 2 bases stayed unmatched. This chain's CDR3 is CASSRLAGGISYEQYF. The CDR3 DNA reads TGCGCCAGCAGCCGACTAGCGGGAGGGATCTCCTACGAGCAGTACTTC.

CDR3 nucleotide sequence: TGTGCCAGCAGCCAGACAGGGGTGAGCTACACCTTC. Encoded protein: CASSQTGVSYTF. The chain is built from TRBV7-9 and TRBJ1-2, with 8 nucleotides matching TRBD1. Trimming cost V 5 bases and J 9 bases; bases outside gene matches: 5. Germline V gene sequence: CDR1 SEHNR, CDR2 FQNEAQ (reference sequence). There are 12 residues in the CDR3.

Concerning this clone: A much bigger clone sits one base away, suggesting this may be a read error. The same CDR3 is also encoded by other DNA sequences in this sample. This chain joins TRBV30 and TRBJ2-5; D is unresolved. The germline V and J ends were trimmed by 2 bases and 4 bases, with 2 bases remaining between them. The CDR3 loop spans 10 amino acids. CDR1 and CDR2 from the germline V gene are GTSNPN and SVGIG (reference sequence). The CDR3 is CAWSLETQYF. CDR3 bases: TGTGCCTGGAGTCTAGAGACCCAGTACTTC.

This clone was seen just once. This chain joins TRBV6-6 and TRBJ2-7, with D perhaps TRBD1 (7 bases). Germline CDR1 reads MNHNY; CDR2 reads SVGAGI (reference sequence). The ends were cut back, 6 bases at V and 4 bases at J, with 13 bases in the middle. This CDR3 spans 13 amino acids. The CDR3 DNA is TGTGCCAGCAGACCTCAGGGGGGTTACGAGCAGTACTTC. Translated, it gives CASRPQGGYEQYF.

This chain joins TRBV10-3 and TRBJ1-5; no clear D gene. The CDR3 totals 15 residues. The germline V and J ends were trimmed by 1 base and 6 bases, with 13 bases remaining between them. The germline CDR1 and CDR2 sequences are ENHRY and SYGVKD. CDR3 coding DNA: TGTGCCATCAGTGAGTGGGCAGGAAGTGTTCAGCCCCAGCATTTT. Its protein product is CAISEWAGSVQPQHF.

V is TRBV28 and J is TRBJ1-5; 7 bases fit TRBD1. Germline CDR1 reads MDHEN; CDR2 reads SYDVKM. V shed 4 bases, J shed 6 bases, and the junction held 6 bases outside the gene matches. The CDR3 sequence is 14 residues long. CDR3 sequence: CASSSGTVSQPQHF. The CDR3 DNA is TGTGCCAGCAGTTCCGGGACAGTCAGTCAGCCCCAGCATTTT.

In the case of this clone: Other DNA sequences from this sample encode an identical CDR3 as well. The V call is TRBV19, the J call TRBJ2-7; weak D call: TRBD1 (6 bases). Between the trimmed V and J ends, which lost 4 bases and 4 bases, there was a span of 8 bases. Germline CDR1 is LNHDA and CDR2 is SQIVND (reference sequence). This CDR3 is built from 12 residues. The CDR3 nucleotides read TGTGCCAGTAGTACCCAGGGGTACGAGCAGTACTTC. Its protein product is CASSTQGYEQYF.